This T cell receptor beta chain was sequenced during a study of tumor and adjacent non-tumor tissue in lung cancer. The overall study: On average, productive TCRbeta reads reached roughly 3.9 million per sample. Points from the study as a whole: Compared with tumor, normal lung showed significantly lower TCR diversity. Tumor repertoires had a smaller top 100 clone share than normal lung.

Comments on this clonotype: No antigen is known for it. A junction boundary mismatches the germline segment, possibly from a read error.

Three rounds of nested PCR, following a modified ARM-PCR protocol, produced the TCRbeta library. One entry per CDR3 protein results from TCRdb running MiXCR on the multiplex PCR reads. The table has approximately 62,000 distinct CDR3 sequences, over 60% seen once; the top ten hold roughly 35%. Per germline, CDR1 MNHEY and CDR2 SVGAGI. The CDR3 consists of 14 residues. This sample's RNA came from whole unsorted tissue. More than 3 cm separated this lung sample from the edge of the tumor. Chemotherapy-naive patients with new lung cancer underwent thoracic surgery in China, August–late 2014. The chain uses TRBV6-5 and TRBJ1-2; possibly TRBD1 for D (5 bases). This clonotype was sampled from a man in his 70s with non-small cell lung cancer. Sequencing was performed on distant non-tumor lung tissue. The CDR3 reads CASSYPGPHYGYAF. CDR3 bases: TGTGCCAGCAGTTATCCAGGGCCACACTATGGTTACGCCTTC.